A selection of T cell receptor beta chains follows, all from one sample in a study of blood T cell repertoires in COVID-19. TCRdb keeps only in-frame clones here, not all; method: immunoSEQ multiplex PCR. The sample comprises 90,000 to 120,000 clones, about 80% of which are singletons, and more than 4% rests with the top ten. The sample was peripheral blood. The receptors were gathered from a man between 65 and 80 years old with acute or convalescent COVID-19. The CDR3 runs from the conserved cysteine through the conserved F or W. D genes are given only for firm matches. Rows may omit the clone size; those that give it use once, few, many or a size class.

J	size	V	D	DNA	CDR3
TRBJ2-1	.	TRBV6-2/TRBV6-3	.	TGTGCCAGCAGTCCCTGGAGCGGAAAAGGCAATGAGCAGTTCTTC	CASSPWSGKGNEQFF
TRBJ2-1	.	TRBV4-3	.	TGCGCCAGCAGCCAAGATACGCGGGGCGCTAGCTCCTACAATGAGCAGTTCTTC	CASSQDTRGASSYNEQFF
TRBJ1-2	.	TRBV5-5	.	TGTGCCAGCAGCTTGGGGAGGTTCGAAGGCTACACCTTC	CASSLGRFEGYTF
TRBJ1-4	few	TRBV5-4	TRBD1	TGTGCCAGCAGCCGGGACAGTGAAAAACTGTTTTTT	CASSRDSEKLFF
TRBJ2-3	.	TRBV14	.	TGTGCCAGCAGCCAAGAGGCGGGGCTTGGGACAGATACGCAGTATTTT	CASSQEAGLGTDTQYF
TRBJ2-2	.	TRBV24-1	.	TGTGCCACCCATGATGGGAGCACCGGGGAGCTGTTTTTT	CATHDGSTGELFF
TRBJ2-2	.	TRBV15	TRBD1	TGTGCCACCAGCAGAGCGACGGGACAGCACACCGGGGAGCTGTTTTTT	CATSRATGQHTGELFF
TRBJ2-3	.	TRBV6-6	TRBD2	TGTGCCAGCTTAGCGGGGGGGCCAGATACGCAGTATTTT	CASLAGGPDTQYF
TRBJ2-1	.	TRBV7-8	TRBD2	TGTGCCAGCAGCTTAGCTGGACTAGCGGGCCTCCGTGAGCAGTTCTTC	CASSLAGLAGLREQFF
TRBJ1-1	few	TRBV5-1	.	TGCGCCAGCAGCTTGGGGCGTTGGCAGGGTCCCACTGAAGCTTTCTTT	CASSLGRWQGPTEAFF
TRBJ1-2	.	TRBV7-2	.	TGTGCCAGCAGCGCACGCAGGATACCTGAGAGTTATGGCTACACCTTC	CASSARRIPESYGYTF
TRBJ1-3	.	TRBV9	.	TGTGCCAGCAGCGTAACAGGATCCTCTGGAAACACCATATATTTT	CASSVTGSSGNTIYF
TRBJ1-2	.	TRBV18	TRBD1	TGTGCCAGCTCCCTCAATGCCCAGGGGGCGCGAGACTATGGCTACACCTTC	CASSLNAQGARDYGYTF
TRBJ1-2	.	TRBV18	TRBD1	TGTGCCAGCTCACCCGTCCCGGACAGGCAGGTGTATGGCTACACCTTC	CASSPVPDRQVYGYTF
TRBJ2-7	.	TRBV7-9	TRBD1	TGTGCCAGCAGCTTCCCCGGGACAGGCTCCTACGAGCAGTACTTC	CASSFPGTGSYEQYF
TRBJ1-2	.	TRBV6-5	.	TGTGCCAGCAGTTACGGGGGCAGCATAGATTATGGCTACACCTTC	CASSYGGSIDYGYTF
TRBJ1-2	.	TRBV7-2	.	TGTGCCAGCAGCTTAGATTCGGGGGACGGCTACACCTTC	CASSLDSGDGYTF
TRBJ2-7	.	TRBV3-1/TRBV3-2	TRBD1	TGTGCCAGCAGCCCAGGGGGCTGGGAGCAGTACTTC	CASSPGGWEQYF
TRBJ1-2	.	TRBV5-1	TRBD1	TGCGCCAGCAGCTTGGAGGCTCAGACAGGGTATGGCTACACCTTC	CASSLEAQTGYGYTF
TRBJ1-2	.	TRBV9	.	TGTGCCAGCAGCGTAGGCAGCGAAAGTGGCTACACCTTC	CASSVGSESGYTF
TRBJ2-3	.	TRBV19	.	TGTGCCAGTAGCCCCCGCTCCACCGATAGAGATACGCAGTATTTT	CASSPRSTDRDTQYF
TRBJ1-4	.	TRBV18	.	TGTGCCAGCTCAAGGGGACTTGGTGCCAATAGTAATGAAAAACTGTTTTTT	CASSRGLGANSNEKLFF
TRBJ1-2	.	TRBV19	.	TGTGCCAGTAGTACCCCAGGGGCAGGCTATGGCTACACCTTC	CASSTPGAGYGYTF
TRBJ1-5	.	TRBV6-5	.	TGTGCCAGCACCCTAATGAGGGATAGCAATCAGCCCCAGCATTTT	CASTLMRDSNQPQHF
TRBJ2-1	.	TRBV24-1	TRBD1	TGTGCCACCAGTGATGTGACAGGGGCTGCGTTCTTC	CATSDVTGAAFF
TRBJ1-1	.	TRBV5-1	.	TGCGCCAGCAGCCCTCGGGGAGGACCTGACACTGAAGCTTTCTTT	CASSPRGGPDTEAFF
TRBJ2-7	.	TRBV14	TRBD2	TGTGCCAGCAGCCAAATTCCGGGACTAGGCGGGGACGAGCAGTACTTC	CASSQIPGLGGDEQYF
TRBJ1-5	.	TRBV21-1	.	TGTGCCAGCAGGATGTGGACAGGGGGGGAATATAGCAATCAGCCCCAGCATTTT	CASRMWTGGEYSNQPQHF